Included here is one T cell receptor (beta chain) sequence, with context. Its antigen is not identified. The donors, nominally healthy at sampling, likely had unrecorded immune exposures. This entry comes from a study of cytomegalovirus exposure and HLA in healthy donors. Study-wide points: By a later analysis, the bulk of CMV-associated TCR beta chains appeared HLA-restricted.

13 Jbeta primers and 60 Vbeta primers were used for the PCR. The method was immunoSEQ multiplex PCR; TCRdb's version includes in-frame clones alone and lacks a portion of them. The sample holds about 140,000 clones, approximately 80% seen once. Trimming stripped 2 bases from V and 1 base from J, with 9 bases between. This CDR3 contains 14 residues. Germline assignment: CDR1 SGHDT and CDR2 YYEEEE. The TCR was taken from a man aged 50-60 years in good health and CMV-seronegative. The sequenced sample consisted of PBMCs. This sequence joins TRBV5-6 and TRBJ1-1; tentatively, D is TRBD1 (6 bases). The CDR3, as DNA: TGTGCCAGCAGCTTTACAGGGTCGAACACTGAAGCTTTCTTT. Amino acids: CASSFTGSNTEAFF.